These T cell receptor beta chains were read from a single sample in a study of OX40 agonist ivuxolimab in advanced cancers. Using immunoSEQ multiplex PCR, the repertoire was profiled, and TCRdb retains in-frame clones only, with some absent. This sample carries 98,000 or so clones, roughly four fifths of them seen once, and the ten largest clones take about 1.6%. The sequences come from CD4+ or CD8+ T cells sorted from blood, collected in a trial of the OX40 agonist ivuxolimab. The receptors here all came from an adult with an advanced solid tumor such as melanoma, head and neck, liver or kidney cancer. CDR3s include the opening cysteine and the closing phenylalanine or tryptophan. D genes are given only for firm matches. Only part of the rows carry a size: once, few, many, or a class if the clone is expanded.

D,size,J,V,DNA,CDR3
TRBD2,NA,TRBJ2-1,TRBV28,TGTGCCAGCAGTCGTCCGGGACTAGCAGACAATGAGCAGTTCTTC,CASSRPGLADNEQFF
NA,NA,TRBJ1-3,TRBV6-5,TGTGCCAGCAGTCGGGGAGACGGCTCTGGAAACACCATATATTTT,CASSRGDGSGNTIYF
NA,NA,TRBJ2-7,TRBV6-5,TGTGCCAGCGGTGGACCATATCAGGTGGACGAGCAGTACTTC,CASGGPYQVDEQYF
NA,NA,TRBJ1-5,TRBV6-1,TGTGCCAGCAGCATAGACCCCTCGGGCAATCAGCCCCAGCATTTT,CASSIDPSGNQPQHF
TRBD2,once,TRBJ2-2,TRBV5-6,TGTGCCAGCAGGGAGGGAGGGACGAACACCGGGGAGCTGTTTTTT,CASREGGTNTGELFF
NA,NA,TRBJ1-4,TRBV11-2,TGTGCCAGCAGCTCCACACAGGGTGCTAATGAAAAACTGTTTTTT,CASSSTQGANEKLFF
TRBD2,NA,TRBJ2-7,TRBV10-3,TGTGCCATCAGCCGAGGGACTAGCGGGCCTTACGAGCAGTACTTC,CAISRGTSGPYEQYF
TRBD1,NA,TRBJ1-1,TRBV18,TGTGCCAGCTCACCCTTAGGACAGGGGAGGGCTGAAGCTTTCTTT,CASSPLGQGRAEAFF
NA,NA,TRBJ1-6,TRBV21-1,TGTGCCAGCCCTACCTGTCGGGGACAGCGAGGGGCACCCCTCCACTTT,CASPTCRGQRGAPLHF
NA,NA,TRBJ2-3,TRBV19,TGTGCCTCACGCCCGGGCCCTAGCACAGATACGCAGTATTTT,CASRPGPSTDTQYF
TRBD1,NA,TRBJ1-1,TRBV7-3,TGTGCCAGCAGCGCCACAGGGGGCAGGGCTGAAGCTTTCTTT,CASSATGGRAEAFF
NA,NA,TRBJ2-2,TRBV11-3,TGTGCCAGCAGCAGTTCGGGGGGCCGGGGGACCGGGGAGCTGTTTTTT,CASSSSGGRGTGELFF
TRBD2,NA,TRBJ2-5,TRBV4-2,TGTGCCAGCAGCCAAGCCCGCACTAGCGGGAGACGGGGGCAAGAGACCCAGTACTTC,CASSQARTSGRRGQETQYF
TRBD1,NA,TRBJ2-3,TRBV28,TGTGCCAGCAGCCCCCAGGGGGCTAGCACAGATACGCAGTATTTT,CASSPQGASTDTQYF
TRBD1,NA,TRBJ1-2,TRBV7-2,TGTGCCAGCAGCGCGGACAGGGCCTATGGCTACACCTTC,CASSADRAYGYTF